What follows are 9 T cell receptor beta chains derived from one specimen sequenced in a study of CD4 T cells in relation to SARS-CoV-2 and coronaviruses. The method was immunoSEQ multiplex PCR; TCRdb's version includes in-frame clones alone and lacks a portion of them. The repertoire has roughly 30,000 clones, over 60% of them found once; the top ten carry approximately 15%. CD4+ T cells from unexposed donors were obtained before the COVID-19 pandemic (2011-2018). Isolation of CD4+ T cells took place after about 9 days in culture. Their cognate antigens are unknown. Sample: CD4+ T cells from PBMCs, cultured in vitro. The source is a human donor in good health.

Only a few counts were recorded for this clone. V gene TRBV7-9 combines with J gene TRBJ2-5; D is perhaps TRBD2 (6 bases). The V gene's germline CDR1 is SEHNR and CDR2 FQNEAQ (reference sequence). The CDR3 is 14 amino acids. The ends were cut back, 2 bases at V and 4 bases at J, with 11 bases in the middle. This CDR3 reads CASSLNWRGETQYF. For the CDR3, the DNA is TGTGCCAGCAGCTTAAACTGGCGGGGAGAGACCCAGTACTTC.

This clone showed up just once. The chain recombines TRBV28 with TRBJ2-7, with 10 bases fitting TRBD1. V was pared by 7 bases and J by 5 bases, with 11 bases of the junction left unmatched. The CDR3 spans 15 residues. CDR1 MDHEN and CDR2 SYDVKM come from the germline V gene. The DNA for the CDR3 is TGTGCCAGCACCCGGGACAGGGGTATTGGGAACGAGCAGTACTTC. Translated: CASTRDRGIGNEQYF.

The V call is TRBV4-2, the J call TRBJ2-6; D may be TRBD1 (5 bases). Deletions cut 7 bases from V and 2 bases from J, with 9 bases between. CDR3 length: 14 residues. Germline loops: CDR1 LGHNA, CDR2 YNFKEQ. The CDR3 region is CASTSGTGANVLTF. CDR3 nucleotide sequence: TGTGCCAGCACCTCAGGGACTGGGGCCAACGTCCTGACTTTC.

CDR3 amino acids: CASRHRVRETQYF. The DNA for the CDR3 is TGTGCCAGTAGACACAGGGTCCGAGAGACCCAGTACTTC. The chain joins TRBV19 to TRBJ2-5, with TRBD1 as a possible D gene (6 bases). The CDR3 sequence is 13 residues long. The germline V and J ends were trimmed by 6 bases and 4 bases, with 12 bases remaining between them. Germline CDR1 is LNHDA and CDR2 is SQIVND (reference sequence).

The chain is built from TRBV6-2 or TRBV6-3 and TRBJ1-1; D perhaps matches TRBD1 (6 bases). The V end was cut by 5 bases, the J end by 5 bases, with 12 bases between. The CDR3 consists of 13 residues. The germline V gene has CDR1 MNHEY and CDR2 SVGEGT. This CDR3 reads CASSDLRGTEAFF. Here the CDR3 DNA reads TGTGCCAGCAGTGACCTTAGGGGGACTGAAGCTTTCTTT.

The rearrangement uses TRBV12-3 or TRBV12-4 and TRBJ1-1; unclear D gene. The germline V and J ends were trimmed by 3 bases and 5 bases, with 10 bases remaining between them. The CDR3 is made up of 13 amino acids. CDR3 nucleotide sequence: TGTGCCAGCAGTTTCGGGGAGGGTACTGAAGCTTTCTTT. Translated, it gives CASSFGEGTEAFF.

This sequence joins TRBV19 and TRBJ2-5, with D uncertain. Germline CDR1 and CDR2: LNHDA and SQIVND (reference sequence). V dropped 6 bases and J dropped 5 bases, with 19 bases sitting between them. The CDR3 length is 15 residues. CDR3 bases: TGTGCCAGTAGCCTATCGGCCTCCAATGGGGAGACCCAGTACTTC. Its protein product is CASSLSASNGETQYF. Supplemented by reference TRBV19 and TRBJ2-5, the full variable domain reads DGGITQSPKYLFRKEGQNVTLSCEQNLNHDAMYWYRQDPGQGLRLIYYSQIVNDFQKGDIAEGYSVSREKKESFPLTVTSAQKNPTAFYLCASSLSASNGETQYFGPGTRLLVL.

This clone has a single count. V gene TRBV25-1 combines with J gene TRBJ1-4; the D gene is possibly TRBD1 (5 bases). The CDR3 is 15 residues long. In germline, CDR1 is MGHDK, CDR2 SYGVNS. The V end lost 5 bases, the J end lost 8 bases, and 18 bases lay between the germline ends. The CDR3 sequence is CASSPFQGPGEKLFF. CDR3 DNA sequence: TGTGCCAGCAGTCCGTTTCAGGGCCCCGGGGAAAAACTGTTTTTT.

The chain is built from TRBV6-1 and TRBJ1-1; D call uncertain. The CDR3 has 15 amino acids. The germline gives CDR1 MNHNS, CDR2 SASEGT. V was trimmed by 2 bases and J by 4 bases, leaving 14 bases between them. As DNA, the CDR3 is TGTGCCAGCAGTGAACTAATCACCATCAGCACTGAAGCTTTCTTT. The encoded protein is CASSELITISTEAFF.